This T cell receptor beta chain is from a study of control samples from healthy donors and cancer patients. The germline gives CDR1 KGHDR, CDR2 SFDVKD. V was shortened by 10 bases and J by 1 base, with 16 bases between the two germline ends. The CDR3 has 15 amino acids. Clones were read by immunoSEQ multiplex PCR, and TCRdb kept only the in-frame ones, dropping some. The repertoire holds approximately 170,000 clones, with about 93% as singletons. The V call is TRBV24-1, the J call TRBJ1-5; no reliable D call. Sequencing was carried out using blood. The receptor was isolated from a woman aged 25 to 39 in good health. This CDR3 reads CATAPGRESNQPQHF. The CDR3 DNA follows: TGTGCCACTGCACCAGGAAGGGAAAGCAATCAGCCCCAGCATTTT.